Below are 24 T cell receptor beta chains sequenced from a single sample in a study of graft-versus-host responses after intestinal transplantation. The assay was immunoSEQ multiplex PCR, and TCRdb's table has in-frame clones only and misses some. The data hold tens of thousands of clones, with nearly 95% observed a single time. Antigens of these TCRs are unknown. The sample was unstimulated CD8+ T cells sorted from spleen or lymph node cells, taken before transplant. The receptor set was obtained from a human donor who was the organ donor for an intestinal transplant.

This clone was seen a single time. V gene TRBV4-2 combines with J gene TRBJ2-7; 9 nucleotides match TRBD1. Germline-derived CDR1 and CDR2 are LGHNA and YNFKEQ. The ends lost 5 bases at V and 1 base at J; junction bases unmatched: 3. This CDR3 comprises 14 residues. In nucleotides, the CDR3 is TGTGCCAGCAGCTACGACAGGGGGTCCTACGAGCAGTACTTC. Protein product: CASSYDRGSYEQYF.

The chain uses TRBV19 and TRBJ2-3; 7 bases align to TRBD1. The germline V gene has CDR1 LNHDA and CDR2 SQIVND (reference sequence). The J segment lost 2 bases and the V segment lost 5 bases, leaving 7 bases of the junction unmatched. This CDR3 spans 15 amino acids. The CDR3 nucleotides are TGTGCCAGTAGTGAACTACAGGGGTACACAGATACGCAGTATTTT. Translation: CASSELQGYTDTQYF.

In DNA form, the CDR3 reads TGCGCCAGCAGCCAAGACAGGGAGGTATTTGGCTACACCTTC. Its translation: CASSQDREVFGYTF. This sequence joins TRBV4-1 and TRBJ1-2; D possibly corresponds to TRBD1 (5 bases). With 0 bases removed from V and 7 bases from J, the gap between germline ends came to 12 bases. CDR1 MGHRA and CDR2 YSYEKL come from the germline V gene. CDR3 length: 14 amino acids.

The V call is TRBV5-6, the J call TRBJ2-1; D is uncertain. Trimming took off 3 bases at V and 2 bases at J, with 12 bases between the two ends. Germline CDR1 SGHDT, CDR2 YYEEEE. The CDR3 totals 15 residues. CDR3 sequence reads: CASSSPLGPYNEQFF. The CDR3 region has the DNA TGTGCCAGCAGCTCGCCACTTGGCCCCTACAATGAGCAGTTCTTC.

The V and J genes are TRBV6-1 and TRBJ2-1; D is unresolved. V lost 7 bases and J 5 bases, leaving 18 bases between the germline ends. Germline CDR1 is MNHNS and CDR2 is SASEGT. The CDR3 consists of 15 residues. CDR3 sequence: CASTGPDFLDNEQFF. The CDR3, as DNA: TGTGCCAGCACTGGGCCAGACTTCCTCGACAATGAGCAGTTCTTC.

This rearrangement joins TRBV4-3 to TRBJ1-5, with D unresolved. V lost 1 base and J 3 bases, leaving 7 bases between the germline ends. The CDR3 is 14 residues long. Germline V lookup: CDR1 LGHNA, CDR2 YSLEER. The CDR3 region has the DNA TGCGCCAGCAGCCAAGTAATAGTCAATCAGCCCCAGCATTTT. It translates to CASSQVIVNQPQHF.

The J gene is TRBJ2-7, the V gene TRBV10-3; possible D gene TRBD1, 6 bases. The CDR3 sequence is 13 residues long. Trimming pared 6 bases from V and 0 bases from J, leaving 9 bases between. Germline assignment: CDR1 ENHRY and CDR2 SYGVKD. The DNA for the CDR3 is TGTGCCATCAGCTACAGGGACTCCTACGAGCAGTACTTC. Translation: CAISYRDSYEQYF.

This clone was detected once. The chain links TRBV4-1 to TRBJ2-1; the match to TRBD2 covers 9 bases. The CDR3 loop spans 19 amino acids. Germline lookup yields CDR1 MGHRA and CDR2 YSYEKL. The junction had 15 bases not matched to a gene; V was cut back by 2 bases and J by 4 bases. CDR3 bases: TGCGCCAGCAGCCAATACACTTCTAGCGGGACCTTCCGTTACAATGAGCAGTTCTTC. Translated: CASSQYTSSGTFRYNEQFF.

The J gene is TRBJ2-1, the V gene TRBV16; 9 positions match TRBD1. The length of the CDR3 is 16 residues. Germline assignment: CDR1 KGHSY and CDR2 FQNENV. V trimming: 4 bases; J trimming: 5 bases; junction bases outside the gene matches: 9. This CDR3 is CASSLTGQGRDNEQFF. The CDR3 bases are TGTGCCAGCAGCCTGACGGGACAGGGACGGGACAATGAGCAGTTCTTC.

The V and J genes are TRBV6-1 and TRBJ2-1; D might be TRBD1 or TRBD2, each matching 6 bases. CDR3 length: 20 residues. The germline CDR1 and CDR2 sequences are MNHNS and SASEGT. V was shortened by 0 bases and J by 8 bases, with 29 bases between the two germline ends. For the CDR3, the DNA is TGTGCCAGCAGTGAAGCGAGTCACTTTGAGGTGGGGGGCAGGGAAGATGAGCAGTTCTTC. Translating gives CASSEASHFEVGGREDEQFF.

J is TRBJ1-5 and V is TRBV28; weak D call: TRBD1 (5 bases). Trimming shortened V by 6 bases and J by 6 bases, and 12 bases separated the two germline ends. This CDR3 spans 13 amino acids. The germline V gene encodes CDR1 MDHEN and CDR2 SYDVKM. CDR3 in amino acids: CASSLTGGQPQHF. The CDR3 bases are TGTGCCAGCAGCCTTACGGGGGGTCAGCCCCAGCATTTT.

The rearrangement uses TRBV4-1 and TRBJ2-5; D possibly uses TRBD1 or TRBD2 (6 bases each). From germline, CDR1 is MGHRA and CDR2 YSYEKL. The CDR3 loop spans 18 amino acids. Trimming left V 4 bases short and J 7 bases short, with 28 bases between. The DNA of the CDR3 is TGCGCCAGCAGCCCAGGGAGTTCCGGGGGCCCCCTTGTCGGGACCCAGTACTTC. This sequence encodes CASSPGSSGGPLVGTQYF.

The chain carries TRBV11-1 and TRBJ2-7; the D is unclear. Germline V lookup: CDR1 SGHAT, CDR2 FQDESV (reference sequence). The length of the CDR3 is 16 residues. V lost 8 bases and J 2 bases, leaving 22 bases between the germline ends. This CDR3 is CASPRFPGKVPYEQYF. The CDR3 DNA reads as TGTGCCAGCCCAAGGTTTCCAGGTAAAGTCCCCTACGAGCAGTACTTC.

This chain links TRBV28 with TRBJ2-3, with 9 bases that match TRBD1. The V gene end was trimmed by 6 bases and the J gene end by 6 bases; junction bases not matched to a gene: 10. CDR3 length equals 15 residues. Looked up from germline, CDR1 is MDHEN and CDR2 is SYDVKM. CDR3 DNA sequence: TGTGCCAGCAGCCTCCGGGACAGGGTAGGGGATACGCAGTATTTT. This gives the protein CASSLRDRVGDTQYF.

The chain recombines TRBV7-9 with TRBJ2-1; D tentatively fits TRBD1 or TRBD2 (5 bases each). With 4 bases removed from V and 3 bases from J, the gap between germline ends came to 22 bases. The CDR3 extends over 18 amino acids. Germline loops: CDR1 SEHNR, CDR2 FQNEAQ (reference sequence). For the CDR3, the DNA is TGTGCCAGCAGCTCATCTCTCGGGGCGGAGGTGAACTACAATGAGCAGTTCTTC. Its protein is CASSSSLGAEVNYNEQFF.

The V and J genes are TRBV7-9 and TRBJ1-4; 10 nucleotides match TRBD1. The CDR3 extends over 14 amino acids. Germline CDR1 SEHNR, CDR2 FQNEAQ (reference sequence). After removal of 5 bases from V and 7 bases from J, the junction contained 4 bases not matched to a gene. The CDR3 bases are TGTGCCAGCAGCGACAGGGGGCATAGTGAAAAACTGTTTTTT. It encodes CASSDRGHSEKLFF.

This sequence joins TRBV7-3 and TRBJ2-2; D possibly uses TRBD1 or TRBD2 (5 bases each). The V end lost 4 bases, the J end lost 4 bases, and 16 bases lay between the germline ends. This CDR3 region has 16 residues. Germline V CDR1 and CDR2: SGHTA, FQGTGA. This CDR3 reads CASSSPDGAITGELFF. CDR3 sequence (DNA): TGTGCCAGCAGCTCACCAGACGGGGCCATCACCGGGGAGCTGTTTTTT.

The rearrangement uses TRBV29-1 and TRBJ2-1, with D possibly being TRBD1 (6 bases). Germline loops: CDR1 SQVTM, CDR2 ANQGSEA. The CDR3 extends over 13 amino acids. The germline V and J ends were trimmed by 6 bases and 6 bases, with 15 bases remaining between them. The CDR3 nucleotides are TGCAGCGTGTACCTCAACAGGGCCAATGAGCAGTTCTTC. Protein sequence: CSVYLNRANEQFF.

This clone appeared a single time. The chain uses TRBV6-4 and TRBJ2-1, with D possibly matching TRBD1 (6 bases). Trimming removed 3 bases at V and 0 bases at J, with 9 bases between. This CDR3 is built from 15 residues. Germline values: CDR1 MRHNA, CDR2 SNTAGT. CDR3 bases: TGTGCCAGCAGTGAGGGGGCGGGCTCCTACAATGAGCAGTTCTTC. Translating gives CASSEGAGSYNEQFF.

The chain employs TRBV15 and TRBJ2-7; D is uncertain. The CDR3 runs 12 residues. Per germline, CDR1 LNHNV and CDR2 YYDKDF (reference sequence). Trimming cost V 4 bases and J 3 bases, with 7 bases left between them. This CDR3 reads CATSTNHYEQYF. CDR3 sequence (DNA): TGTGCCACCAGCACAAATCACTACGAGCAGTACTTC.

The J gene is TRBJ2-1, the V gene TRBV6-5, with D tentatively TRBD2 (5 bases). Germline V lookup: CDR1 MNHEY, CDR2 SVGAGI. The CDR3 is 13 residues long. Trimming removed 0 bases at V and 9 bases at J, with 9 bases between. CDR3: CASSYSAEGEQFF. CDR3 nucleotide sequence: TGTGCCAGCAGTTACTCCGCCGAGGGTGAGCAGTTCTTC.

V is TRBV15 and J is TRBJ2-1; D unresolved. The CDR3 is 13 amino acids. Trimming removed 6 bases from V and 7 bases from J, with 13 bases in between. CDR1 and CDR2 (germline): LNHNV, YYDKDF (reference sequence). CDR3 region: CATRARGENEQFF. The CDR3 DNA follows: TGTGCCACCAGAGCCCGTGGCGAGAATGAGCAGTTCTTC.

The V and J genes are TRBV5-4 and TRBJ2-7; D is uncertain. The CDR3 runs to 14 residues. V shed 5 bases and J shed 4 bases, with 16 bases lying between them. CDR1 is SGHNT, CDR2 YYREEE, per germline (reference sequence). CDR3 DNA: TGTGCCAGCAGTCCAGGTACTTCAGCTTACGAGCAGTACTTC. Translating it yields CASSPGTSAYEQYF.

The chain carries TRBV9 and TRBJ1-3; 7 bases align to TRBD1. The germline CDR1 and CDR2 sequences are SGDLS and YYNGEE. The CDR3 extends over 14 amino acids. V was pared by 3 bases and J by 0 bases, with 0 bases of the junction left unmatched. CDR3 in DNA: TGTGCCAGCAGCGGGACAGGCTCTGGAAACACCATATATTTT. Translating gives CASSGTGSGNTIYF.